The clone carrying this T cell receptor beta chain was detected ten times or more. This sample is drawn from a study of T-cell reconstitution after alpha-beta-depleted transplantation in children. Trimming left V 4 bases short and J 8 bases short, with 17 bases between. The CDR3 has 15 amino acids. Per germline, CDR1 SEHNR and CDR2 FQNEAQ (reference sequence). A library of TCRbeta sequences, prepared with unique molecular identifiers, was generated. TCRdb re-analysed the PCR reads in MiXCR, keeping a single row per CDR3 protein. This table holds about 230,000 distinct CDR3 sequences, 8% to 9.5% found once.

The receptor was derived from a human donor who donated a stem cell graft to a child with acute lymphoblastic leukemia. This material consisted of PBMCs from the stem cell graft donor, taken from the stem cell graft. The V call is TRBV7-9, the J call TRBJ1-4; D call uncertain. This CDR3 is CASSSGWGLGEKLFF. DNA of the CDR3: TGTGCCAGCAGCTCCGGGTGGGGTTTGGGAGAAAAACTGTTTTTT.